There are a few counts of the clone carrying this T cell receptor (beta chain). Its antigen is unknown. This entry belongs to a study of blood T cells in healthy people across ages. Germline V lookup: CDR1 MGHDK, CDR2 SYGVNS. Between the trimmed V and J ends, which lost 5 bases and 7 bases, there was a span of 12 bases. This CDR3 comprises 12 residues. Study-wide results and limits: PBMCs left unsorted prevented a conclusive naive versus antigen-experienced comparison. The unknown donor CMV status may have confounded expanded clonotype changes.

It was with a sample-barcoded 5' primer and a J-beta primer mix that a second PCR of roughly 7 to 12 cycles was run. In TCRdb, the 5' RACE reads were re-called with MiXCR into one record per CDR3 protein. The sample records 650,000 to 800,000 distinct CDR3 sequences, 40% to 50% being singletons. Each donor supplied around 9.9 milliliters of peripheral blood. The sequence was collected from a man aged 60 to 69 in good health. The chain uses TRBV25-1 and TRBJ2-7; D unresolved. Material for sequencing was blood. CDR3 protein: CASSSWGPEQYF. The DNA for the CDR3 is TGTGCCAGCAGTTCCTGGGGTCCGGAGCAGTACTTC.